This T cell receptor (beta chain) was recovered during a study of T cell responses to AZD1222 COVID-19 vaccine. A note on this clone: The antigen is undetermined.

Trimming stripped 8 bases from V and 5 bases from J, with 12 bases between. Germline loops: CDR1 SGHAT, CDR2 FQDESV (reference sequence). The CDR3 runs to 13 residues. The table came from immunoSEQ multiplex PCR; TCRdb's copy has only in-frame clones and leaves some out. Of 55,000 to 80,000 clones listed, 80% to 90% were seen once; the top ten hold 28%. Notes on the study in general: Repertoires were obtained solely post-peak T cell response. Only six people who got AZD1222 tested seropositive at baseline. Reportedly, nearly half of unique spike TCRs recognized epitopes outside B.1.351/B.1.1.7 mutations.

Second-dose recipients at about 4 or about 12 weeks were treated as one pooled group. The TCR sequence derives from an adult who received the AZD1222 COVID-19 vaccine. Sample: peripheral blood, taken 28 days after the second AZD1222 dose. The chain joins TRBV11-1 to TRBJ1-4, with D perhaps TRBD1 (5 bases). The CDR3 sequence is CASGRDGNEKLFF. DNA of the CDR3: TGTGCCAGCGGCCGGGACGGAAATGAAAAACTGTTTTTT.